These 5 T cell receptor beta chains were all obtained from the same sample, sequenced in a study of blood T cells in healthy people across ages (dated by TCRdb to the mid-2010s). To prepare the library, 5' RACE was applied. The reads were generated on an Illumina HiSeq 2500. A second about 7 to 11 cycle PCR used a sample-barcoded 5' primer and a J-beta primer mix. TCRdb reprocessing: public reads trimmed at Q25 with fastp, clones called with MiXCR, in-frame beta chains kept. All rows with the same CDR3 protein become a single entry with the most common DNA and genes. A total of roughly 1,500,000 distinct CDR3 sequences appear in this sample, about 31% of them only once. The ten largest make up approximately 11% of the sample. The sample comprised blood. The source of these receptors is a woman in her twenties or thirties in good health.

The genes are TRBV29-1 and TRBJ2-3, with D perhaps TRBD2 (5 bases). CDR1 and CDR2 (germline): SQVTM, ANQGSEA. Trimming removed 7 bases at V and 0 bases at J, with 14 bases between. The CDR3 has 14 residues. The CDR3 nucleotides read TGCAGCGCCCGGGATTTCGTAAGCACAGATACGCAGTATTTT. Its translation is CSARDFVSTDTQYF.

The J gene is TRBJ1-2, the V gene TRBV6-6, with 9 bases matching TRBD1. Germline CDR1 reads MNHNY; CDR2 reads SVGAGI (reference sequence). This CDR3 region has 17 residues. The ends lost 6 bases at V and 2 bases at J; junction bases unmatched: 13. CDR3 DNA: TGTGCCAGCAGCAATGTCCCGGGACAGGGTAGGAACTATGGCTACACCTTC. This sequence encodes CASSNVPGQGRNYGYTF.

The J gene is TRBJ1-1, the V gene TRBV10-1, with D unresolved. With 3 bases removed from V and 2 bases from J, the gap between germline ends came to 10 bases. The CDR3 covers 14 residues. Germline V lookup: CDR1 WNHNN, CDR2 SYGVQD (reference sequence). CDR3 in amino acids: CASSETARNTEAFF. The DNA of the CDR3 is TGCGCCAGCAGTGAAACAGCGAGAAACACTGAAGCTTTCTTT.

This clonotype came up a few times. This chain connects TRBV6-5 to TRBJ2-7; TRBD2 matches at 8 bases. Germline CDR1 reads MNHEY; CDR2 reads SVGAGI. The CDR3 totals 15 residues. Losses at the gene ends were 5 bases for V and 3 bases for J; bases not matched to a gene: 9. The CDR3 DNA sequence: TGTGCCAGCAGTCCCGAGCGGGGGATCGGCTACGAGCAGTACTTC. It translates to CASSPERGIGYEQYF.

This clonotype was seen only a few times. This chain connects TRBV20-1 to TRBJ2-7, with 7 positions matching TRBD2. The germline V gene encodes CDR1 DFQATT and CDR2 SNEGSKA (reference sequence). The CDR3 has 15 amino acids. After removal of 3 bases from V and 4 bases from J, the junction contained 12 bases not matched to a gene. The chain's CDR3 is CSARASTGGSYEQYF. CDR3 bases: TGCAGTGCTAGGGCTTCAACGGGAGGTTCATACGAGCAGTACTTC.